This T cell receptor beta chain was found in a study of blood T cell repertoires in COVID-19 (TCRdb year 2020). Describing the broader study: Samples from collaborators originated in the United States, Italy and Spain and spanned both the acute and convalescent phases of COVID-19. Deeply sampled blood TCRbeta repertoires from subjects exposed to, actively infected with, or recovered from COVID-19 were included in the dataset. Where available, HLA class I and class II types were obtained from metadata supplied by the sample provider rather than from assay-based typing. Samples were obtained from the ongoing ImmuneRACE study (first 160 participants) and from 950 to 1,500 subjects provided by 6 global collaborators. Nearly every sample came with metadata listing a de-identified subject ID, COVID-19 status, age in years and sex. The repertoires were released in a freely available public database meant as a resource for research on the immune response to SARS-CoV-2. The material from the prospective study consisted of cDNA or gDNA derived from T cells, B-cell-depleted T cells, or PBMCs.

TCRbeta CDR3 regions were amplified from genomic DNA by means of the immunoSEQ Assay, a bias-controlled multiplex PCR. The paper's data handling went like this. The number of nucleated cells in each sample was estimated from the amplification of reference gene primers within the assay. Sequence reads were collapsed and filtered to measure the absolute abundance of every unique TCRbeta CDR3 rearrangement. For each sample, productive Simpson clonality was calculated as the square root of Simpson's diversity index across productive rearrangements. As stored in TCRdb, this immuneACCESS dataset retains in-frame rearrangements with V and J assigned. A fraction of the clones does not appear; measured against another copy, unresolved V genes explain less than half of the discrepancy, and the remainder lacks a known reason. The D gene and trimming were derived from the DNA, and the V and J assignments and clone size from that table. The sample table shows about 240,000 clones, and around four fifths are seen once. Approximately 4.5% of the sample is in the top ten clones.

The table lists this clone with a count of one. Its target antigen remains unknown. One base away there is no much larger clone; base qualities are not given. Collaborating institutions collected whole blood in K2EDTA tubes following their own protocols. For TCRbeta analysis, collaborators shipped samples as frozen whole blood, isolated PBMCs, or DNA extracted from either of those sample types. On the study overall, not on this receptor specifically: The quantity of clinical and demographic metadata differed by source and by participant and was supplied without curation.

The TCR sequence derives from a woman in her 70s with acute or convalescent COVID-19. Sample: peripheral blood.

The DNA sequence follows: TGCGCCAGCAGCCCTTCAGGGGAAAAACTGTTTTTT. Its translation is CASSPSGEKLFF. This chain is built from TRBV4-3 and TRBJ1-4; TRBD1 might be the D gene, on 5 matching bases. CDR1 and CDR2 were assigned from the germline V gene as LGHNA and YSLEER. The CDR3 has 12 amino acids, counting the end cysteine and phenylalanine. Only the CDR3 part of the read is kept: 36 bases, read in frame from the first base. V is pared back by 4 bases and J by 8 bases, with 8 bases lying between the germline termini.